The 2 T cell receptor beta chains presented below share a single source sample, sequenced in a study of shared clonotypes between healthy human individuals. Sequencing was performed with immunoSEQ multiplex PCR; in TCRdb, only in-frame clones are kept and a portion is missing. The sample gives about 1.1 million clones, around 78% of which show up once; roughly 0.62% is in the top ten. The sample was memory CD4+ T cells from PBMCs. Stated subset: CD45RA-negative fraction. Receptor source: a young man in good health. Some clones in this sample may be carry-over from other donors' samples.

In the case of this clone: With only one base between it and a far larger clone, this is likely a read error. In the same sample, other DNA sequences code for this CDR3. V gene TRBV6-6 combines with J gene TRBJ1-1; weak D call: TRBD1 (5 bases). CDR1 is MNHNY, CDR2 SVGAGI, per germline (reference sequence). CDR3 length equals 15 residues. The CDR3 spells CASSPPGRSNTEAFF. The DNA for the CDR3 is TGTGCCAGCAGTCCCCCGGGACGGAGTAACACTGAGGCTTTCTTT.

The V and J genes are TRBV30 and TRBJ1-2; D possibly corresponds to TRBD1 (5 bases). Germline V gene data show CDR1 as GTSNPN and CDR2 as SVGIG (reference sequence). Trimming stripped 1 base from V and 5 bases from J, with 14 bases between. The CDR3 consists of 14 residues. The chain's CDR3 is CAWSGQPSVYGYTF. DNA for the CDR3: TGTGCCTGGAGTGGACAGCCTTCGGTGTATGGCTACACCTTC.